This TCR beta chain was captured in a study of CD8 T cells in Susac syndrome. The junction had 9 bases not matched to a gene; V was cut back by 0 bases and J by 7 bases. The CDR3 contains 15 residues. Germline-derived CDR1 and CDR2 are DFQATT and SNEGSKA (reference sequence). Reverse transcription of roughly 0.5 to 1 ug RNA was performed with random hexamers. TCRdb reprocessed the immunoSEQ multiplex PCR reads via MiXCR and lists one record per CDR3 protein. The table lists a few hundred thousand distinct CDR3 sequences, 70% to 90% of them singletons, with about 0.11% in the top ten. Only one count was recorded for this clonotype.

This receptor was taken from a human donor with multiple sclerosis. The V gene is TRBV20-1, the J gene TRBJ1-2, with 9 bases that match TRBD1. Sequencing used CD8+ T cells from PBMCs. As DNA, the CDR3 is TGCAGTGCTAGAGAACCTACAGGGGGCGCATCTGGCTACACCTTC. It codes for CSAREPTGGASGYTF.